The clone carrying this T cell receptor beta chain appeared once. After removal of 5 bases from V and 14 bases from J, the junction contained 14 bases not matched to a gene. The CDR3 loop spans 15 amino acids. Germline values: CDR1 SGHRS, CDR2 YFSETQ. This sample is part of a study of blood T cell repertoires in COVID-19. Across the whole study: T cells, B-cell-depleted T cells, or PBMCs supplied cDNA or gDNA.

Within 2 weeks of study entry, exposed participants had contacted a PCR-confirmed or clinician-diagnosed COVID-19 case. Generated by immunoSEQ multiplex PCR, the TCRdb table keeps only in-frame clones and is missing some. Of 350,000 to 450,000 clones in the sample, approximately 89% are singletons; the top ten hold more than 0.85%. The sample comprised PBMCs or T cells enriched from blood (not recorded which). This chain joins TRBV5-1 and TRBJ1-6, with 9 bases that match TRBD1. The clonotype originates from a woman between 35 and 50 years old who had been exposed to COVID-19. The CDR3 DNA reads TGCGCCAGCAGTTCCGGGTCCACAGGGGGCTTGGCCCTCCACTTT. This codes for CASSSGSTGGLALHF.